This T cell receptor beta chain was retrieved from a study of Ad26.COV2.S vaccination and SARS-CoV-2 variants. Study context: By the intramuscular route, Ad26.COV2.S was given once, or twice 56 days apart.

The CDR3 sequence is 15 residues long. V shed 4 bases and J shed 2 bases, with 12 bases lying between them. Germline lookup yields CDR1 MGHRA and CDR2 YSYEKL. The sample's treatment: some 20 received Ad26.COV2.S at low or high dose, single or two shots; several received placebo; per-sample allocation not given. The study sampled participants on day 63 after the first vaccine or placebo injection. Immunization relied on an Ad26 vector, which expressed Wuhan-strain SARS-CoV-2 spike. Here immunoSEQ multiplex PCR was the method, and the copy in TCRdb shows in-frame clones only, minus some. This sample has approximately 360,000 clones; 83% occur once, and the top ten carry approximately 7.8%. This clone was seen a few times. What it binds is unknown. Study results and caveats: People who got the vaccine had more spike-specific TCR breadth than people who got placebo.

The clonotype comes from a person between 18 and 60 years old who received the Ad26.COV2.S COVID-19 vaccine or a placebo. Here the sequenced sample was peripheral blood, taken in a trial of Ad26.COV2.S vaccine versus placebo. The chain recombines TRBV4-1 with TRBJ1-3; tentatively, D is TRBD1 (6 bases). The DNA of the CDR3 is TGCGCCAGCAGCCCAATCAGGGGAACTGGAAACACCATATATTTT. Its protein is CASSPIRGTGNTIYF.